This T cell receptor beta chain appears in the sequencing data of a study of T cells in Graves' hyperthyroidism and ophthalmopathy. TCR beta CDR3 region amplification was performed from RNA transcripts. HTBI primers were used for first-round RT-PCR of the TCR CDR3. One entry per CDR3 protein, called by TCRdb with MiXCR from the multiplex PCR reads. The data hold about 410,000 distinct CDR3 sequences, with about 14% observed a single time. Germline V gene lookup returns CDR1 SNHLY and CDR2 FYNNEI. The CDR3 consists of 14 residues. The trim removed 5 bases at V and 4 bases at J, leaving 6 bases unmatched. This sample holds PBMCs from under 11 ml fresh peripheral blood. This clonotype was counted ten times or more.

This receptor was identified in a man between 18 and 29 years old with Graves' ophthalmopathy. This rearrangement joins TRBV2 to TRBJ2-3; the match to TRBD2 covers 7 bases. Input material: blood. For the CDR3, the DNA is TGTGCCAGCAGTTGGCGGGAGACGGCAGATACGCAGTATTTT. Translated: CASSWRETADTQYF.